This TCR beta chain originates from a study of cytomegalovirus exposure and HLA in healthy donors. The trim removed 8 bases at V and 2 bases at J, leaving 4 bases unmatched. This CDR3 comprises 14 residues. CDR1 is MRHNA, CDR2 SNTAGT, per germline. Study results and limitations: Segments of the TCR beta V type were, in most cases, productive about 87% or about 30% of the time in an earlier analysis. Reports described diagnosis of cytomegalovirus status by the classifier as highly specific and sensitive.

PCR used 60 Vbeta primers and 13 Jbeta primers. Some clones are missing from TCRdb's copy, which holds only in-frame ones; the method was immunoSEQ multiplex PCR. Among over 150,000 clones listed, over 70% were seen once. As for this clone: The antigen is not known.

The V and J genes are TRBV6-4 and TRBJ2-2; 8 positions agree with TRBD2. Sequencing used PBMCs. The TCR comes from a male donor in good health and CMV-seropositive. The CDR3 sequence: CASREGVNTGELFF. The DNA for the CDR3 is TGTGCCAGCCGGGAGGGAGTCAACACCGGGGAGCTGTTTTTT.